Below are 20 T cell receptor beta chains sequenced from a single sample in a study of shared clonotypes between healthy human individuals. TCRdb keeps only in-frame clones here, not all; method: immunoSEQ multiplex PCR. In the table there are around 700,000 clones, approximately 73% of which are singletons. The sample consisted of memory CD4+ T cells sorted from blood. Subset denoted: CD45RA-negative fraction. All receptors come from a woman in her 30s in good health.

The chain employs TRBV19 and TRBJ2-3; weak D call: TRBD1 (6 bases). The CDR3 loop spans 15 amino acids. V was cut by 1 base and J by 6 bases, with 14 bases left in between. Germline V lookup: CDR1 LNHDA, CDR2 SQIVND (reference sequence). CDR3 amino acids: CASSIGQAVRDTQYF. In nucleotides, the CDR3 is TGTGCCAGTAGTATAGGACAGGCCGTCCGGGATACGCAGTATTTT.

This chain uses TRBV5-1 with TRBJ2-6; 8 nucleotides line up with TRBD2. In germline, CDR1 is SGHRS, CDR2 YFSETQ. The junction had 2 bases not matched to a gene; V was cut back by 0 bases and J by 0 bases. There are 17 residues in the CDR3. The CDR3 region is CASSLVSGNSGANVLTF. The CDR3 DNA reads TGCGCCAGCAGCTTGGTTAGCGGGAACTCTGGGGCCAACGTCCTGACTTTC.

This clone was seen a single time. This chain connects TRBV27 to TRBJ1-1; D is perhaps TRBD1 (6 bases). Germline CDR1 MNHEY, CDR2 SMNVEV (reference sequence). The CDR3 runs 14 residues. V was trimmed by 4 bases and J by 3 bases, leaving 12 bases between them. The DNA for the CDR3 is TGTGCCAGCAGTTCCCAACAGGGATACACTGAAGCTTTCTTT. Its protein product is CASSSQQGYTEAFF.

The V call is TRBV2, the J call TRBJ1-2, with 7 bases fitting TRBD1. Germline-derived CDR1 and CDR2 are SNHLY and FYNNEI. The ends lost 5 bases at V and 7 bases at J; junction bases unmatched: 7. CDR3 length equals 13 residues. The CDR3 DNA reads as TGTGCCAGCAGTCTTCGACAGGGAGGTGGCTACACCTTC. This codes for CASSLRQGGGYTF.

This chain joins TRBV6-4 and TRBJ2-1, with 7 bases that match TRBD2. V dropped 1 base and J dropped 6; count of bases not matched to a gene: 9. The CDR3 covers 16 residues. The germline V gene has CDR1 MRHNA and CDR2 SNTAGT. The CDR3 DNA reads TGTGCCAGCAGTGACTTGATTGGCGGGAGACTCAATGAGCAGTTCTTC. Amino acid sequence: CASSDLIGGRLNEQFF.

V gene TRBV6-1 combines with J gene TRBJ2-3; D gene ambiguous. V was shortened by 7 bases and J by 4 bases, with 15 bases between the two germline ends. Germline V lookup: CDR1 MNHNS, CDR2 SASEGT. The CDR3 sequence is 14 residues long. CDR3 in DNA: TGTGCCAGCACTGTAACAGTAGGTTCAGATACGCAGTATTTT. Translating gives CASTVTVGSDTQYF.

This clone was seen a handful of times. The V call is TRBV4-2, the J call TRBJ1-1; weak D call: TRBD1 (5 bases). Germline CDR1 reads LGHNA; CDR2 reads YNFKEQ. The CDR3 spans 14 residues. Trimming stripped 5 bases from V and 3 bases from J, with 13 bases between. This CDR3 is CASSEGDWDTEAFF. The CDR3 region has the DNA TGTGCCAGCAGCGAAGGGGATTGGGACACTGAAGCTTTCTTT.

Ten or more counts support this clone. V gene TRBV10-3 combines with J gene TRBJ2-3, with 12 bases lining up with TRBD2. Germline V lookup: CDR1 ENHRY, CDR2 SYGVKD. Trimming took 6 bases from V and 2 from J; bases not matched to a gene: 3. CDR3 length: 15 residues. The CDR3 is CAIRGTSGHTDTQYF. The DNA of the CDR3 is TGTGCCATCAGGGGGACTAGCGGGCACACAGATACGCAGTATTTT.

DNA for the CDR3: TGTGCCAGCAGCCGAAGAGGAGATACGCAGTATTTT. This sequence encodes CASSRRGDTQYF. The chain uses TRBV27 and TRBJ2-3; no firm D call. The CDR3 extends over 12 amino acids. From germline, CDR1 is MNHEY and CDR2 SMNVEV (reference sequence). Trimming cost V 6 bases and J 5 bases, with 9 bases left between them.

This clone was recorded at least ten times. The chain combines TRBV7-8 with TRBJ2-1; TRBD2 matches 9 bases. The germline gives CDR1 SGHVS, CDR2 FQNEAQ. This CDR3 is built from 16 residues. Trimming removed 1 base from V and 4 bases from J; junction bases left unmatched: 5. This CDR3 is CASSLVGSGRYNEQFF. The CDR3, as DNA: TGTGCCAGCAGCTTAGTTGGTAGCGGGAGATACAATGAGCAGTTCTTC.

This CDR3 reads CAWRFPSVDEQYF. The DNA for the CDR3 is TGTGCCTGGAGGTTCCCTAGTGTCGACGAGCAGTACTTC. V gene TRBV30 combines with J gene TRBJ2-7; D is uncertain. CDR3 length: 13 residues. Trimming cost V 3 bases and J 5 bases, with 14 bases left between them. CDR1 is GTSNPN, CDR2 SVGIG, per germline (reference sequence).

Notes on this clone: In the same sample, other DNA sequences code for this CDR3. The J gene is TRBJ1-5, the V gene TRBV10-3; TRBD1 might be the D (5 bases). Germline V lookup: CDR1 ENHRY, CDR2 SYGVKD. There are 13 residues in the CDR3. V was trimmed by 2 bases and J by 6 bases, leaving 8 bases between them. The chain's CDR3 is CAISEEGLQPQHF. DNA of the CDR3: TGTGCCATCAGTGAGGAGGGACTTCAGCCCCAGCATTTT.

This clone was observed many times. The same CDR3 can be traced to other DNA sequences in this sample. The chain combines TRBV15 with TRBJ2-2; no clear D gene. V lost 0 bases and J lost 3, with 2 bases in between. Germline V gene sequence: CDR1 LNHNV, CDR2 YYDKDF (reference sequence). The CDR3 spans 13 residues. The CDR3 bases are TGTGCCACCAGCAGAGAGTACACCGGGGAGCTGTTTTTT. Residues: CATSREYTGELFF. Full variable domain (rest looked up from reference TRBV15 and TRBJ2-2): DAMVIQNPRYQVTQFGKPVTLSCSQTLNHNVMYWYQQKSSQAPKLLFHYYDKDFNNEADTPDNFQSRRPNTSFCFLDIRSPGLGDTAMYLCATSREYTGELFFGEGSRLTVL.

CDR3 in amino acids: CASSRPAGPQHF. The CDR3 nucleotides read TGTGCCAGCAGTCGACCAGCCGGGCCCCAGCATTTT. The V and J genes are TRBV6-5 and TRBJ1-5; no firm D call. CDR1 and CDR2 (germline): MNHEY, SVGAGI. V was clipped by 5 bases and J by 9 bases, with 11 bases between them. The CDR3 is 12 residues long.

The V call is TRBV28, the J call TRBJ2-5; possible D gene TRBD2, 6 bases. TRBJ2-7 matches the DNA end more closely, so the J call is doubtful. CDR3 length equals 13 residues. Germline CDR1 and CDR2: MDHEN and SYDVKM. CDR3 sequence reads: CASASASAYEQYF. In nucleotides, the CDR3 is TGTGCCAGCGCCTCCGCTAGCGCTTACGAGCAGTACTTC.

With regard to this clone: This may stem from a read error, because a much larger clone lies one nucleotide away. The identical CDR3 is also encoded by other nucleotide sequences in the sample. This rearrangement joins TRBV5-1 to TRBJ2-7; 14 bases line up with TRBD2. The CDR3 is 16 amino acids. Per the germline V gene, CDR1 is SGHRS and CDR2 is YFSETQ. With 5 bases clipped from V and 0 bases from J, the junction kept 4 bases outside the gene matches. CDR3 sequence reads: CASSTGTSGGSYEQYF. The CDR3 DNA reads TGCGCCAGCAGTACCGGGACTAGCGGGGGCTCCTACGAGCAGTACTTC.

This chain uses TRBV19 with TRBJ1-1; D not resolved. Germline lookup yields CDR1 LNHDA and CDR2 SQIVND (reference sequence). The CDR3 runs 14 residues. Trimming pared 5 bases from V and 12 bases from J, leaving 22 bases between. The CDR3 spells CASSDTYNGESPFF. The CDR3 nucleotides read TGTGCCAGTAGTGACACATATAATGGGGAGAGTCCTTTCTTT.

The gene calls are TRBV5-6 and TRBJ2-5; TRBD2 might be the D (6 bases). The CDR3 has 16 amino acids. Looked up from germline, CDR1 is SGHDT and CDR2 is YYEEEE. Trimming took 0 bases from V and 2 from J, leaving 14 bases between them. CDR3 sequence reads: CASSLGWAGTQETQYF. Written as DNA, the CDR3 is TGTGCCAGCAGCTTGGGTTGGGCAGGGACTCAAGAGACCCAGTACTTC.

This rearrangement joins TRBV27 to TRBJ1-5; D is undetermined. V shed 3 bases and J shed 3 bases, with 12 bases lying between them. The germline gives CDR1 MNHEY, CDR2 SMNVEV (reference sequence). CDR3 length: 15 amino acids. Written as DNA, the CDR3 is TGTGCCAGCAGTTTGAGTCAGACTAACAATCAGCCCCAGCATTTT. Amino acids: CASSLSQTNNQPQHF.

This clone has a count of ten or more. The chain is built from TRBV7-8 and TRBJ2-7; 8 bases agree with TRBD2. The junction had 8 bases not matched to a gene; V was cut back by 1 base and J by 0 bases. Germline lookup yields CDR1 SGHVS and CDR2 FQNEAQ. This CDR3 comprises 17 residues. The CDR3 DNA reads TGTGCCAGCAGCTTAGTACTTAGCGGGATTAGCTCCTACGAGCAGTACTTC. Translation gives CASSLVLSGISSYEQYF.